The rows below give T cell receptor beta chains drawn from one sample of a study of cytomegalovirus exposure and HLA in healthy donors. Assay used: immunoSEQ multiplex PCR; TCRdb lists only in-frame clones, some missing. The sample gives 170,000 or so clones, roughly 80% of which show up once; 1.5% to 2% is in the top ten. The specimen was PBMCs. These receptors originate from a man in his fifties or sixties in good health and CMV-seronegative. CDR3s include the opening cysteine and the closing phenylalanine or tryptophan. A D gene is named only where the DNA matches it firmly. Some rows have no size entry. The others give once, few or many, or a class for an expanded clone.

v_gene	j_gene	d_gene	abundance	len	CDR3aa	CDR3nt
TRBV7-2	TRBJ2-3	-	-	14	CASSLDWGPDTQYF	TGTGCCAGCAGCTTAGACTGGGGGCCAGATACGCAGTATTTT
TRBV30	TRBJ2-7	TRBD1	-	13	CAWRRTGGNEQYF	TGTGCCTGGAGGAGGACAGGGGGTAACGAGCAGTACTTC
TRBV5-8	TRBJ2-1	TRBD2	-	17	CASSLEERGGSYNEQFF	TGTGCCAGCAGCTTGGAAGAGCGGGGGGGCTCCTACAATGAGCAGTTCTTC
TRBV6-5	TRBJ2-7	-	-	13	CASSYRHSYEQYF	TGTGCCAGCAGTTATAGACACTCCTACGAGCAGTACTTC
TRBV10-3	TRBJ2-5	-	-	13	CAIRIAAQETQYF	TGTGCCATCAGGATAGCGGCCCAAGAGACCCAGTACTTC
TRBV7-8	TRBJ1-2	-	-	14	CASSLGGGDYGYTF	TGTGCCAGCAGCTTAGGAGGGGGTGACTATGGCTACACCTTC
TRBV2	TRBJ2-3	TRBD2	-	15	CASSESSGSTDTQYF	TGTGCCAGCAGTGAGTCTAGCGGGAGCACAGATACGCAGTATTTT
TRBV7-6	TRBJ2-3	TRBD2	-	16	CASSLIAGSSRNTQYF	TGTGCCAGCAGCTTGATAGCGGGCTCCTCACGAAATACGCAGTATTTT
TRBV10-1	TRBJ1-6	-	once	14	CASSESQGNSPLHF	TGCGCCAGCAGTGAGTCCCAGGGGAATTCACCCCTCCACTTT
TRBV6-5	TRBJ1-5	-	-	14	CASSYEKSVQPQHF	TGTGCCAGCAGTTACGAGAAGAGTGTTCAGCCCCAGCATTTT
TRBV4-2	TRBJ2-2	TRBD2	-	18	CASSQDNLAGKRTGELFF	TGTGCCAGCAGCCAAGATAACCTAGCGGGGAAGAGGACCGGGGAGCTGTTTTTT
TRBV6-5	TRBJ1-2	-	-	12	CASNPGDGGYTF	TGTGCCAGCAATCCCGGAGATGGTGGCTACACCTTC
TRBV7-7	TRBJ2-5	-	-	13	CASGRTGRETQYF	TGTGCTAGCGGAAGGACGGGGAGAGAGACCCAGTACTTC
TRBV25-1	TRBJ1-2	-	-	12	CAVQGDDYGYTF	TGTGCCGTACAGGGCGACGACTATGGCTACACCTTC
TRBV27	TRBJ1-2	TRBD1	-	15	CASSLIDRENYGYTF	TGTGCCAGCAGTTTGATCGACAGGGAGAACTATGGCTACACCTTC
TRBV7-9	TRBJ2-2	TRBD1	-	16	CASSLAGTGNFGELFF	TGTGCCAGCAGCTTAGCCGGGACAGGGAATTTCGGGGAGCTGTTTTTT
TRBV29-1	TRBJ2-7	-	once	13	CSVGTWSSYEQYF	TGCAGCGTGGGGACATGGAGCTCCTACGAGCAGTACTTC
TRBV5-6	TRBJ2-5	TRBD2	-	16	CASSPGGLAGGETQYF	TGTGCCAGCAGCCCGGGGGGACTAGCGGGGGGGGAGACCCAGTACTTC
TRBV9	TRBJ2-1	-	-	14	CASSAAGFGNEQFF	TGTGCCAGCAGCGCGGCAGGGTTTGGGAATGAGCAGTTCTTC
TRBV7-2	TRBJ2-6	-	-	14	CASSSDGWANVLTF	TGTGCCAGCAGCTCAGATGGTTGGGCCAACGTCCTGACTTTC
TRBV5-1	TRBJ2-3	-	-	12	CASSGGGETQYF	TGCGCCAGCAGCGGTGGCGGGGAGACGCAGTATTTT
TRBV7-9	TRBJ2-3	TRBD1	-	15	CASSSDRGRTDTQYF	TGTGCCAGCAGCTCGGACAGGGGGCGGACAGATACGCAGTATTTT
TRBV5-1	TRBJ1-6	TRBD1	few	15	CASSHGTGENSPLHF	TGCGCCAGCAGCCATGGGACAGGGGAAAATTCACCCCTCCACTTT
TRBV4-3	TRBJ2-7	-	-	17	CASSQFSGGGPDYEQYF	TGCGCCAGCAGCCAATTTAGTGGCGGCGGCCCGGACTACGAGCAGTACTTC
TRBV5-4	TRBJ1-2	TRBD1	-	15	CASSQGQGSWYGYTF	TGTGCCAGCAGTCAAGGACAGGGATCTTGGTATGGCTACACCTTC
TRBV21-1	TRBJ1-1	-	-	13	CASKRQGKAEAFF	TGTGCCAGCAAACGACAGGGTAAAGCTGAAGCTTTCTTT
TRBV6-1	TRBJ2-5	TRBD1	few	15	CASSSGTGGQETQYF	TGTGCCAGCAGCTCCGGGACAGGGGGTCAAGAGACCCAGTACTTC
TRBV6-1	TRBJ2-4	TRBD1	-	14	CASTLDRGGNIQYF	TGTGCCAGCACCTTAGACAGGGGAGGAAACATTCAGTACTTC
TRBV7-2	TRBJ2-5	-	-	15	CASSPELRARQTQYF	TGTGCCAGCAGCCCGGAGTTGAGGGCCAGACAGACCCAGTACTTC
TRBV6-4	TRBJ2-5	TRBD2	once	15	CASRTGTAGRETQYF	TGTGCCAGCAGAACTGGGACGGCCGGGAGGGAGACCCAGTACTTC
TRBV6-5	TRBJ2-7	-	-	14	CATFPGDGTYEQYF	TGTGCCACCTTCCCAGGGGATGGAACCTACGAGCAGTACTTC
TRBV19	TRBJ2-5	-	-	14	CASSGASPQETQYF	TGTGCCAGTAGTGGTGCCAGTCCACAAGAGACCCAGTACTTC
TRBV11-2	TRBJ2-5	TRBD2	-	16	CASRSTGLAGTETQYF	TGTGCCAGCCGCTCCACGGGACTAGCGGGGACAGAGACCCAGTACTTC
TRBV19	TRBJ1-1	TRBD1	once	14	CASSSRQGRTEAFF	TGTGCCAGTAGTTCACGACAGGGGAGGACTGAAGCTTTCTTT
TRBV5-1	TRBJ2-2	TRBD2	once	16	CASSLGIAGATGELFF	TGCGCCAGCAGCTTGGGCATAGCGGGAGCTACCGGGGAGCTGTTTTTT
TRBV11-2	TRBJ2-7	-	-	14	CASSQLQAIGEQYF	TGTGCCAGCAGCCAACTCCAAGCGATAGGCGAGCAGTACTTC
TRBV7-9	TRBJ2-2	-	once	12	CASSLGMSGLFF	TGTGCCAGCAGCTTAGGAATGTCAGGGCTGTTTTTT
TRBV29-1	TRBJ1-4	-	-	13	CSVSDSGNEKLFF	TGCAGCGTTTCGGACAGCGGAAATGAAAAACTGTTTTTT
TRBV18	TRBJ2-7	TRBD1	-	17	CASSPPRQGGTSYEQYF	TGTGCCAGCTCACCTCCACGACAGGGGGGGACATCCTACGAGCAGTACTTC
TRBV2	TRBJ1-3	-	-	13	CASSEGGHRKAYF	TGTGCCAGCAGTGAAGGGGGGCACCGCAAGGCATATTTT
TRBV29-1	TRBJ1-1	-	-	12	CSVEGKGTEAFF	TGCAGCGTTGAAGGAAAGGGGACTGAAGCTTTCTTT
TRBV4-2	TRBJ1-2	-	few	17	CASSQDRMDSANYGYTF	TGTGCCAGCAGCCAAGATCGGATGGACTCAGCTAACTATGGCTACACCTTC
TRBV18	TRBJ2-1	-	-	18	CASSLPWTAISSYNEQFF	TGTGCCAGCTCACTTCCATGGACAGCCATTTCCTCCTACAATGAGCAGTTCTTC
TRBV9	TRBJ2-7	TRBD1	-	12	CASSQPGGQRYF	TGTGCCAGCAGCCAACCAGGGGGACAGAGGTACTTC
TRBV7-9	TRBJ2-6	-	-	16	CSSSLVKPSGANVLTF	TGTTCCAGCAGCTTAGTGAAGCCCTCTGGGGCCAACGTCCTGACTTTC
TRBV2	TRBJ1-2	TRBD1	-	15	CASSPTRTGLDGYTF	TGTGCCAGCAGTCCCACTCGGACAGGGCTGGACGGCTACACCTTC
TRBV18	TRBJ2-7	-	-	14	CASSPLRGLDEQYF	TGTGCCAGCTCACCACTAAGGGGCCTGGACGAGCAGTACTTC
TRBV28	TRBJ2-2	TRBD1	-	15	CASSLVDRGTGELFF	TGTGCCAGCAGCCTCGTCGACAGGGGCACCGGGGAGCTGTTTTTT
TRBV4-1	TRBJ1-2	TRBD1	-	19	CASSLRPSGTGGIYDGYTF	TGCGCCAGCAGCCTCAGACCCTCCGGGACAGGGGGCATTTATGATGGCTACACCTTC
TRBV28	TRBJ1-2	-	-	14	CASSGGTERYGYTF	TGTGCCAGCAGCGGGGGGACGGAGAGATATGGCTACACCTTC
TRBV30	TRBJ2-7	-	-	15	CAWSALAGYHYEQYF	TGTGCCTGGAGTGCCCTCGCCGGTTACCACTACGAGCAGTACTTC